The 19 T cell receptor beta chains below were found in one sample sequenced in a study of T cell repertoires in cytomegalovirus infection. MiXCR was run by TCRdb on the reads, yielding one entry per CDR3 protein. The sample records a few hundred thousand distinct CDR3 sequences, about a sixth being singletons. The source material was CD8+ T cells from PBMCs. The source is a human donor in good health (CMV status not recorded). Some clones in this sample may be carry-over from other donors' samples.

V is TRBV7-9 and J is TRBJ2-1; unclear D gene. V was shortened by 2 bases and J by 10 bases, with 9 bases between the two germline ends. Per germline, CDR1 SEHNR and CDR2 FQNEAQ (reference sequence). This CDR3 region has 12 residues. The CDR3 DNA sequence: TGTGCCAGCAGCTTAATCCGGACCGAGCAGTTCTTC. The encoded protein is CASSLIRTEQFF. Looking up the rest from reference TRBV7-9 and TRBJ2-1 gives the full variable domain: DTGVSQNPRHKITKRGQNVTFRCDPISEHNRLYWYRQTLGQGPEFLTYFQNEAQLEKSRLLSDRFSAERPKGSFSTLEIQRTEQGDSAMYLCASSLIRTEQFFGPGTRLTVL.

The J gene is TRBJ2-7, the V gene TRBV4-2; TRBD2 might be the D (7 bases). CDR3 length equals 16 residues. Trimming left V 0 bases short and J 0 bases short, with 12 bases between. Germline CDR1 reads LGHNA; CDR2 reads YNFKEQ. The CDR3 DNA reads TGTGCCAGCAGCCAAGAGGGCGGGGGCCACTCCTACGAGCAGTACTTC. Translating gives CASSQEGGGHSYEQYF.

The CDR3 reads CASSQVPSWGHDEQYF. The CDR3 coding sequence is TGTGCCAGCAGCCAAGTCCCGTCCTGGGGCCACGACGAGCAGTACTTC. The chain carries TRBV14 and TRBJ2-7, with D tentatively TRBD1 (5 bases). The V end lost 1 base, the J end lost 5 bases, and 18 bases lay between the germline ends. There are 16 residues in the CDR3. The germline V gene has CDR1 SGHDN and CDR2 FVKESK. Variable domain in full (rest from reference TRBV14 and TRBJ2-7): EAGVTQFPSHSVIEKGQTVTLRCDPISGHDNLYWYRRVMGKEIKFLLHFVKESKQDESGMPNNRFLAERTGGTYSTLKVQPAELEDSGVYFCASSQVPSWGHDEQYFGPGTRLTVT.

A few counts support this clonotype. The junction departs from germline at one end; a sequencing error may be responsible. The chain joins TRBV19 to TRBJ1-5; D is unclear. There are 13 residues in the CDR3. In germline, CDR1 is LNHDA, CDR2 SQIVND (reference sequence). The CDR3 region is CASSVDDNQPQHF. CDR3 nucleotide sequence: TGTGCCAGTAGTGTAGATGACAATCAGCCCCAGCATTTT.

This clonotype was observed a few times. The chain couples TRBV27 to TRBJ2-7; 9 nucleotides agree with TRBD1. From germline, CDR1 is MNHEY and CDR2 SMNVEV (reference sequence). Losses at the gene ends were 5 bases for V and 3 bases for J; bases not matched to a gene: 8. The CDR3 has 15 residues. CDR3 DNA sequence: TGTGCCAGCAGTCCTACCGGGACAGGGAACTACGAGCAGTACTTC. As protein: CASSPTGTGNYEQYF.

The chain combines TRBV28 with TRBJ1-3; 7 bases line up with TRBD1. CDR1 and CDR2 from the germline V gene are MDHEN and SYDVKM. The CDR3 is 14 amino acids. V shed 5 bases and J 2 bases; nucleotides not matched to a gene: 3. The CDR3 sequence is CASSRTGAGNTIYF. CDR3 bases: TGTGCCAGCAGTAGGACAGGAGCTGGAAACACCATATATTTT. Together with reference TRBV28 and TRBJ1-3, the CDR3 gives the full variable domain: DVKVTQSSRYLVKRTGEKVFLECVQDMDHENMFWYRQDPGLGLRLIYFSYDVKMKEKGDIPEGYSVSREKKERFSLILESASTNQTSMYLCASSRTGAGNTIYFGEGSWLTVV.

The V gene is TRBV20-1, the J gene TRBJ1-1, with TRBD1 identical over 11 bases. The CDR3 is 14 amino acids. The germline gives CDR1 DFQATT, CDR2 SNEGSKA (reference sequence). Trimming removed 5 bases from V and 4 bases from J; junction bases left unmatched: 6. The CDR3 DNA sequence: TGCAGTGCTTGGGACAGGGGGTTAGGCACTGAAGCTTTCTTT. Residues: CSAWDRGLGTEAFF.

This clonotype was found a few times. This rearrangement joins TRBV7-9 to TRBJ2-7, with D hard to call. The CDR3 length is 13 residues. V lost 1 base and J 5 bases, leaving 9 bases between the germline ends. The germline V gene has CDR1 SEHNR and CDR2 FQNEAQ (reference sequence). CDR3 sequence (DNA): TGTGCCAGCAGCTTAGACGGACCTGACGAGCAGTACTTC. Translation: CASSLDGPDEQYF.

This clonotype was picked up a small number of times. The chain recombines TRBV9 with TRBJ2-1; perhaps D is TRBD1 or TRBD2 (6 bases each). Germline-derived CDR1 and CDR2 are SGDLS and YYNGEE. The CDR3 runs 17 residues. Trimming took 4 bases from V and 0 from J, leaving 17 bases between them. CDR3 DNA sequence: TGTGCCAGCAGCATACACAGGGTTAGCGGCTCCTACAATGAGCAGTTCTTC. It yields the protein CASSIHRVSGSYNEQFF. The entire variable domain, with the rest obtained from reference TRBV9 and TRBJ2-1, is as follows: DSGVTQTPKHLITATGQRVTLRCSPRSGDLSVYWYQQSLDQGLQFLIQYYNGEERAKGNILERFSAQQFPDLHSELNLSSLELGDSALYFCASSIHRVSGSYNEQFFGPGTRLTVL.

V and J are TRBV28 and TRBJ2-7; D possibly corresponds to TRBD2 (5 bases). Per germline, CDR1 MDHEN and CDR2 SYDVKM. The V end was cut by 6 bases, the J end by 3 bases, with 15 bases between. There are 14 residues in the CDR3. This CDR3 reads CASRPAGIGYEQYF. In nucleotides, the CDR3 is TGTGCCAGCAGGCCGGCCGGGATTGGCTACGAGCAGTACTTC. Complete variable domain (other parts from reference TRBV28 and TRBJ2-7): DVKVTQSSRYLVKRTGEKVFLECVQDMDHENMFWYRQDPGLGLRLIYFSYDVKMKEKGDIPEGYSVSREKKERFSLILESASTNQTSMYLCASRPAGIGYEQYFGPGTRLTVT.

A remark on this clonotype: The germline gene is not matched at one end of the junction; a read error may be the cause. The V and J genes are TRBV13 and TRBJ1-6; 9 bases are shared with TRBD1. The CDR3 is 16 residues long. Germline V CDR1 and CDR2: PRHDT, FYEKMQ (reference sequence). The CDR3, as DNA: TGTGCCAGCAGCCAGGGACAGGGAACCTATAATTCACTCCTCCACTTC. It translates to CASSQGQGTYNSLLHF.

Only a few counts were recorded for this clonotype. A read error may explain this, as a much larger clone is one base away. The gene calls are TRBV6-5 and TRBJ1-5, with TRBD1 matching over 9 bases. The CDR3 loop spans 15 amino acids. The V segment lost 2 bases and the J segment 3 bases; nucleotides outside the gene matches: 2. Germline V gives CDR1 MNHEY, CDR2 SVGAGI. CDR3 nucleotides: TGTGCCAGCAGTTACCGGACAGGGGACAATCAGCCCCAGCATTTT. This encodes CASSYRTGDNQPQHF.

The chain combines TRBV27 with TRBJ2-3; 11 bases map to TRBD1. This CDR3 spans 15 amino acids. Looked up from germline, CDR1 is MNHEY and CDR2 is SMNVEV (reference sequence). Trimming cost V 8 bases and J 4 bases; bases outside gene matches: 8. The CDR3 nucleotides are TGTGCCAGCTCAGAGTTGGGACAGGGGGCAGATACGCAGTATTTT. Its translation: CASSELGQGADTQYF.

This clonotype was detected only a few times. The CDR3 protein is CASRSGQGFNQPQHF. In nucleotides, the CDR3 is TGTGCCAGTAGAAGTGGACAGGGTTTCAATCAGCCCCAGCATTTT. The rearrangement uses TRBV19 and TRBJ1-5, with TRBD1 matching 8 bases. The CDR3 contains 15 residues. The germline CDR1 and CDR2 sequences are LNHDA and SQIVND (reference sequence). The J segment lost 3 bases and the V segment lost 6 bases, leaving 7 bases of the junction unmatched. The whole variable domain, remainder taken from reference TRBV19 and TRBJ1-5, is DGGITQSPKYLFRKEGQNVTLSCEQNLNHDAMYWYRQDPGQGLRLIYYSQIVNDFQKGDIAEGYSVSREKKESFPLTVTSAQKNPTAFYLCASRSGQGFNQPQHFGDGTRLSIL.

The rearrangement joins TRBV6-2 or TRBV6-3 to TRBJ1-6; 9 bases align to TRBD1. The V segment lost 0 bases and the J segment 8 bases; nucleotides outside the gene matches: 2. Looked up from germline, CDR1 is MNHEY and CDR2 is SVGEGT. The CDR3 extends over 15 amino acids. CDR3 protein: CASSYSTGGDSPLHF. The CDR3 DNA follows: TGTGCCAGCAGTTACTCGACAGGGGGGGATTCACCCCTCCACTTT.

This clonotype has a handful of counts. The CDR3 bases are TGTGCCAGCAGCTTGACGGCCGACACTGAAGCTTTCTTT. Translated, it gives CASSLTADTEAFF. V usage is TRBV7-2 and J usage is TRBJ1-1; D is unresolved. Germline CDR1 SGHTA, CDR2 FQGNSA. The V end lost 3 bases, the J end lost 3 bases, and 8 bases lay between the germline ends. The CDR3 extends over 13 amino acids.

V is TRBV7-8 and J is TRBJ1-5; the D is unclear. V gave up 5 bases and J gave up 0 bases, with 11 bases separating them. CDR3 length: 15 residues. The germline CDR1 and CDR2 sequences are SGHVS and FQNEAQ. CDR3 protein: CASSDGDISNQPQHF. CDR3 nucleotide sequence: TGTGCCAGCAGCGACGGAGATATTAGCAATCAGCCCCAGCATTTT. The variable domain in full, completed from reference TRBV7-8 and TRBJ1-5, reads GAGVSQSPRYKVAKRGQDVALRCDPISGHVSLFWYQQALGQGPEFLTYFQNEAQLDKSGLPSDRFFAERPEGSVSTLKIQRTQQEDSAVYLCASSDGDISNQPQHFGDGTRLSIL.

The rearrangement uses TRBV28 and TRBJ1-1; D not certain. Germline CDR1 MDHEN, CDR2 SYDVKM. CDR3 length: 15 amino acids. The V and J ends lost 7 bases and 0 bases respectively, with 15 bases between them. CDR3 sequence: CASTLSTTMNTEAFF. Written as DNA, the CDR3 is TGTGCCAGCACCCTCTCCACGACCATGAACACTGAAGCTTTCTTT.

This clonotype was picked up many times. V usage is TRBV6-6 and J usage is TRBJ2-7; 8 bases agree with TRBD2. CDR1 is MNHNY, CDR2 SVGAGI, per germline (reference sequence). The CDR3 sequence is 17 residues long. The V gene end was trimmed by 9 bases and the J gene end by 1 base; junction bases not matched to a gene: 17. The CDR3 loop is CASYGREGFLSSYEQYF. CDR3 in DNA: TGTGCCAGTTACGGGAGGGAGGGGTTCCTATCTTCCTACGAGCAGTACTTC.